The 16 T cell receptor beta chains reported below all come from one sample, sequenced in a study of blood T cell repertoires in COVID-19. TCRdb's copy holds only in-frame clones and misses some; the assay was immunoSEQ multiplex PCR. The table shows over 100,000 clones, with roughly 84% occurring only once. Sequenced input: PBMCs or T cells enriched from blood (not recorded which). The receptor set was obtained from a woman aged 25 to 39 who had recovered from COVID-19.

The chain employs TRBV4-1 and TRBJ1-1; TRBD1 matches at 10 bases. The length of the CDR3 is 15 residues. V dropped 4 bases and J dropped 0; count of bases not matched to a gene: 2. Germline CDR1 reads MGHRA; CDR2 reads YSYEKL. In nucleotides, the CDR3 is TGCGCCAGCAGCCGGACAGGGGGGGTGAACACTGAAGCTTTCTTT. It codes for CASSRTGGVNTEAFF.

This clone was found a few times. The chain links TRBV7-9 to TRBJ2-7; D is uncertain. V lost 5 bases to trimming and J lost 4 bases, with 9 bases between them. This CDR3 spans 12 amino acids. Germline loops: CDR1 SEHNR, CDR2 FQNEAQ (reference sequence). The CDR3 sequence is CASSASGYEQYF. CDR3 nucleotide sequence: TGTGCCAGCAGCGCCTCGGGTTACGAGCAGTACTTC.

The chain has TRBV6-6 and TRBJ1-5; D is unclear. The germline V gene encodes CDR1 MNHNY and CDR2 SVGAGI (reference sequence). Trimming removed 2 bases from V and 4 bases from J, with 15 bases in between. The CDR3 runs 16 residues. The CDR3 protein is CASSYERFQFNQPQHF. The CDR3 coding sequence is TGTGCCAGCAGTTACGAACGCTTCCAGTTTAATCAGCCCCAGCATTTT.

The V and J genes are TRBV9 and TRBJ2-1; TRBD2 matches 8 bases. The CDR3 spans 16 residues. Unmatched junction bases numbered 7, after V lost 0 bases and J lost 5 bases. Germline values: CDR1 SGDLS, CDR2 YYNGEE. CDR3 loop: CASSVVAAGANNEQFF. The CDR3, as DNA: TGTGCCAGCAGCGTAGTAGCAGCGGGAGCAAACAATGAGCAGTTCTTC.

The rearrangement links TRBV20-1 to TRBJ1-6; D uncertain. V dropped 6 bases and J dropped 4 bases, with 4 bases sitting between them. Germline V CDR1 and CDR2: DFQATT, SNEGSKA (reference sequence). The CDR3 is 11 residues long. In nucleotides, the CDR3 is TGCAGTGCGCAGTATAATTCACCCCTCCACTTT. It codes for CSAQYNSPLHF.

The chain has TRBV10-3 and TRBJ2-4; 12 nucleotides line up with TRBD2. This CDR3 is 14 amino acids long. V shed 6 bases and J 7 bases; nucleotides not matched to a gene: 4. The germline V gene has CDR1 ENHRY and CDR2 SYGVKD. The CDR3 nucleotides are TGTGCCATCAGGCCGACTAGCGGGAGTAACATTCAGTACTTC. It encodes CAIRPTSGSNIQYF.

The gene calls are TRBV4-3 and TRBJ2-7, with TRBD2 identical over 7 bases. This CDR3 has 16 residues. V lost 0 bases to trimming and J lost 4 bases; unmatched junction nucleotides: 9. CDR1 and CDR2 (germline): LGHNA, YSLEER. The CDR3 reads CASSQDRREGRYEQYF. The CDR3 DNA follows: TGCGCCAGCAGCCAAGATCGGAGGGAGGGCCGGTACGAGCAGTACTTC.

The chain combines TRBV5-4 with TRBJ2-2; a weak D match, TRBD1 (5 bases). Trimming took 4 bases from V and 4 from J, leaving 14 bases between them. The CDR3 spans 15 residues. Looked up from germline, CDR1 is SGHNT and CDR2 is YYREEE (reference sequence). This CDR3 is CASSPWGSPTGELFF. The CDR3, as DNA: TGTGCCAGCAGCCCATGGGGCTCCCCCACCGGGGAGCTGTTTTTT. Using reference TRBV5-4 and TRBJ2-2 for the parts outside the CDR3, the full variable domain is ETGVTQSPTHLIKTRGQQVTLRCSSQSGHNTVSWYQQALGQGPQFIFQYYREEENGRGNFPPRFSGLQFPNYSSELNVNALELDDSALYLCASSPWGSPTGELFFGEGSRLTVL.

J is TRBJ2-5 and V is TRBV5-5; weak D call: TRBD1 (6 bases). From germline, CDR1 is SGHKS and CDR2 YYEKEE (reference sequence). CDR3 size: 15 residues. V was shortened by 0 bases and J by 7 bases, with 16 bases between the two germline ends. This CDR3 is CASSLDGNRAVTQYF. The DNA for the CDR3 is TGTGCCAGCAGCTTGGATGGGAACAGGGCAGTGACCCAGTACTTC.

CDR3 residues: CASSFREGYSYEQYF. The CDR3 DNA reads as TGTGCCAGCAGTTTTCGGGAGGGATACTCCTACGAGCAGTACTTC. The chain recombines TRBV28 with TRBJ2-7, with TRBD2 identical over 8 bases. The CDR3 has 15 amino acids. The germline gives CDR1 MDHEN, CDR2 SYDVKM. The V gene end was trimmed by 3 bases and the J gene end by 0 bases; junction bases not matched to a gene: 4.

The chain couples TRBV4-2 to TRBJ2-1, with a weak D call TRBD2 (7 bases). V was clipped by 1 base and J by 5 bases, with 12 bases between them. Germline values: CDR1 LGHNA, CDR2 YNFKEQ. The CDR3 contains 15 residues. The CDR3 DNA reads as TGTGCCAGCAGCCAAGCGGGGGGCAGGGACAATGAGCAGTTCTTC. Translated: CASSQAGGRDNEQFF.

The chain's CDR3 is CASSFGQNYGYTF. The CDR3 bases are TGTGCCAGCAGCTTTGGACAGAACTATGGCTACACCTTC. This chain connects TRBV7-9 to TRBJ1-2; tentative D call: TRBD1 (6 bases). Deletions cut 3 bases from V and 2 bases from J, with 7 bases between. Germline lookup yields CDR1 SEHNR and CDR2 FQNEAQ (reference sequence). This CDR3 is built from 13 residues.

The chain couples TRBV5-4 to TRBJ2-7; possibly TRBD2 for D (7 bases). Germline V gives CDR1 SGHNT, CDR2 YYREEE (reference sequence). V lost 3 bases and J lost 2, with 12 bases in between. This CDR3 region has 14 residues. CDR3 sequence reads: CASSSRGGTYEQYF. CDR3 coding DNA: TGTGCCAGCAGCTCAAGGGGGGGAACCTACGAGCAGTACTTC. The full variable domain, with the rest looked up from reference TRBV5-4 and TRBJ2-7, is ETGVTQSPTHLIKTRGQQVTLRCSSQSGHNTVSWYQQALGQGPQFIFQYYREEENGRGNFPPRFSGLQFPNYSSELNVNALELDDSALYLCASSSRGGTYEQYFGPGTRLTVT.

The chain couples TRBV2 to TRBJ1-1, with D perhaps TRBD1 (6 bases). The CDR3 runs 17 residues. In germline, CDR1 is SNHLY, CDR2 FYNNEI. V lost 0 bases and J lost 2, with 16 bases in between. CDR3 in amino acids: CASSEALRAGANTEAFF. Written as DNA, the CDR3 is TGTGCCAGCAGTGAAGCGCTTCGGGCAGGGGCAAACACTGAAGCTTTCTTT.

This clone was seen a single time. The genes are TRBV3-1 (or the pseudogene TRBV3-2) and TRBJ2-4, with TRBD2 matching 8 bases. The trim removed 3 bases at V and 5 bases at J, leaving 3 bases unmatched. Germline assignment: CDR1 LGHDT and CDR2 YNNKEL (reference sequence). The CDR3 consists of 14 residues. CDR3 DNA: TGTGCCAGCAGCCAGGGTAGCGGGGAAAACATTCAGTACTTC. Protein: CASSQGSGENIQYF.

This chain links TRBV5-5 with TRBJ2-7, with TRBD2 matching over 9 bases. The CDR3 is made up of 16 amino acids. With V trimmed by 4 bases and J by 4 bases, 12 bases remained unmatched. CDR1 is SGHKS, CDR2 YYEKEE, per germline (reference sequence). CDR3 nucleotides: TGTGCCAGCAGCCGAGGAGGTACTAGCGGGCAATACGAGCAGTACTTC. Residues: CASSRGGTSGQYEQYF. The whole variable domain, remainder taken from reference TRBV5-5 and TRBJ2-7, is DAGVTQSPTHLIKTRGQQVTLRCSPISGHKSVSWYQQVLGQGPQFIFQYYEKEERGRGNFPDRFSARQFPNYSSELNVNALLLGDSALYLCASSRGGTSGQYEQYFGPGTRLTVT.